This entry concerns a single T cell receptor (beta chain). The antigen is not known. The CDR3 contains 14 residues. Trimming cost V 4 bases and J 5 bases, with 16 bases left between them. The germline gives CDR1 SGHDT, CDR2 YYEEEE. This record comes from a study of OX40 agonist ivuxolimab in advanced cancers. Study summary: Prior checkpoint blockade (anti-PD-1, anti-PD-L1 or anti-CTLA-4) was permitted; approximately 40% had it.

Generated by immunoSEQ multiplex PCR, the TCRdb table keeps only in-frame clones and is missing some. The sample holds 50,000 or so clones; 85% to 95% are singletons and the top ten take around 26%. Regarding the study as a whole: CD8+ T cells averaged more expanded clones than CD4+. Clonal expansion was seen in CD4+ and CD8+ blood T cells by week 6 at 0.1 to 3.0 mg/kg.

Blood sampling took place at baseline, cycle 4 day 1, and cycle 7 day 1. This sequence originates from an adult with an advanced solid tumor such as melanoma, head and neck, liver or kidney cancer. The source material was CD4+ or CD8+ T cells sorted from blood, sampled in a trial of the OX40 agonist ivuxolimab. The rearrangement links TRBV5-6 to TRBJ2-7, with D perhaps assigned TRBD1 or TRBD2 (5 bases each). This CDR3 reads CASSLERGVHEQYF. As DNA, the CDR3 is TGTGCCAGCAGCCTCGAAAGGGGAGTCCACGAGCAGTACTTC.